Each of the 24 T cell receptor beta chains below was sequenced from the same sample in a study of T cells in Graves' hyperthyroidism and ophthalmopathy (dated by TCRdb to between 2018 and 2021). Library preparation was by multiplex PCR. The sample was run on an Illumina HiSeq 2000. The TCR beta CDR3 regions were amplified from the RNA transcripts. A first-round RT-PCR of the TCR CDR3 used the HTBI primer set with the Qiagen OneStep RT-PCR kit. Using fastp at Q25 and MiXCR, TCRdb reprocessed the public reads and kept productive beta chains. CDR3 protein duplicates are merged, each entry listing the most common genes and DNA. Recorded for this sample are some 270,000 distinct CDR3 sequences; roughly a quarter of them occurred a single time. About 40% of the sample goes to the ten largest clones. What was sequenced was blood. These receptor sequences come from a woman aged 40 to 50 with Graves' ophthalmopathy.

This clonotype was recorded only once. The CDR3, as DNA: TGCAGTGCTCAAAAACCGGGACACAGGACGCGGGAGACCCAGTACTTC. Its translation is CSAQKPGHRTRETQYF. V usage is TRBV20-1 and J usage is TRBJ2-5; a weak D match, TRBD1 (6 bases). The germline V gene encodes CDR1 DFQATT and CDR2 SNEGSKA (reference sequence). V was cut by 5 bases and J by 5 bases, with 24 bases left in between. This CDR3 has 16 amino acids.

This chain links TRBV6-2 or TRBV6-3 with TRBJ2-7; 10 nucleotides align to TRBD2. Germline CDR1 is MNHEY and CDR2 is SVGEGT. V was clipped by 2 bases and J by 6 bases; unmatched bases: 7. The CDR3 covers 15 residues. The CDR3 DNA reads as TGTGCCAGCAGTTACGTGGGCCTAGCGGGAGCCGAGCAGTACTTC. Translated: CASSYVGLAGAEQYF.

This clonotype was counted ten times or more. The chain links TRBV27 to TRBJ2-7, with D tentatively TRBD2 (5 bases). Germline V gene lookup returns CDR1 MNHEY and CDR2 SMNVEV (reference sequence). Trimming left V 6 bases short and J 3 bases short, with 18 bases between. There are 15 residues in the CDR3. The CDR3 is CASRPEAGVIYEQYF. CDR3 DNA sequence: TGTGCCAGCAGGCCTGAGGCGGGCGTTATCTACGAGCAGTACTTC.

This clonotype has ten or more counts. The chain uses TRBV20-1 and TRBJ1-3; D ambiguous. The CDR3 loop spans 14 amino acids. Germline lookup yields CDR1 DFQATT and CDR2 SNEGSKA (reference sequence). V lost 0 bases to trimming and J lost 3 bases, with 9 bases between them. The CDR3 DNA is TGCAGTGCTAGAGATCTCAGCTTTGGAAACACCATATATTTT. Translating it yields CSARDLSFGNTIYF.

The chain employs TRBV29-1 and TRBJ2-5; D is possibly TRBD2 (5 bases). V was shortened by 2 bases and J by 3 bases, with 10 bases between the two germline ends. This CDR3 has 13 amino acids. Germline CDR1 is SQVTM and CDR2 is ANQGSEA. The CDR3 region has the DNA TGCAGCGTTGAAAGGCTAGCTGAAGAGACCCAGTACTTC. Translated, it gives CSVERLAEETQYF.

This clonotype occurred many times. V and J are TRBV5-1 and TRBJ1-1; TRBD1 agrees at 7 bases. CDR3 length: 15 residues. The junction had 11 bases not matched to a gene; V was cut back by 4 bases and J by 5 bases. Looked up from germline, CDR1 is SGHRS and CDR2 is YFSETQ. The CDR3 nucleotides read TGCGCCAGCAGCGACCTCAGGGGGGGAGGGACTGAAGCTTTCTTT. The encoded protein is CASSDLRGGGTEAFF. The entire variable domain, with the rest obtained from reference TRBV5-1 and TRBJ1-1, is as follows: KAGVTQTPRYLIKTRGQQVTLSCSPISGHRSVSWYQQTPGQGLQFLFEYFSETQRNKGNFPGRFSGRQFSNSRSEMNVSTLELGDSALYLCASSDLRGGGTEAFFGQGTRLTVV.

This clonotype was seen many times. The chain has TRBV6-1 and TRBJ2-5; maybe TRBD1 (7 bases). The ends were cut back, 5 bases at V and 4 bases at J, with 11 bases in the middle. Germline V gene data show CDR1 as MNHNS and CDR2 as SASEGT. The length of the CDR3 is 13 residues. The CDR3 sequence is CASSLQGGETQYF. In DNA form, the CDR3 reads TGTGCCAGCAGTCTTCAGGGGGGAGAGACCCAGTACTTC.

This clonotype came up a few times. The chain is built from TRBV14 and TRBJ2-5; 14 positions agree with TRBD2. The CDR3 extends over 17 amino acids. Unmatched junction bases numbered 12, after V lost 10 bases and J lost 2 bases. Germline V gene sequence: CDR1 SGHDN, CDR2 FVKESK. CDR3 nucleotide sequence: TGTGCCAACCCGGGACTAGCGGGAGTTAACCTACAAGAGACCCAGTACTTC. It translates to CANPGLAGVNLQETQYF.

The chain is built from TRBV6-5 and TRBJ2-5, with 11 bases identical to TRBD2. The germline V gene has CDR1 MNHEY and CDR2 SVGAGI. The CDR3 contains 15 residues. With 3 bases clipped from V and 4 bases from J, the junction kept 4 bases outside the gene matches. The DNA for the CDR3 is TGTGCCAGCAGTTATACTAGCGGGAGAGTAGAGACCCAGTACTTC. Amino acid sequence: CASSYTSGRVETQYF.

Ten or more counts support this clonotype. V is TRBV4-1 and J is TRBJ2-7; D is uncertain. Looked up from germline, CDR1 is MGHRA and CDR2 is YSYEKL. CDR3 length equals 14 residues. The V gene lost 0 bases and the J gene lost 4 bases, with 10 bases spanning the gap. DNA of the CDR3: TGCGCCAGCAGCCAAGATTGGGGATTTTACGAGCAGTACTTC. Its protein product is CASSQDWGFYEQYF.

This clonotype was seen repeatedly, ten times or more. The chain recombines TRBV7-2 with TRBJ2-2; 8 bases are a match to TRBD2. The germline CDR1 and CDR2 sequences are SGHTA and FQGNSA. Trimming took 3 bases from V and 6 from J; bases not matched to a gene: 3. The CDR3 has 14 residues. The CDR3 region is CASSFWTSPGELFF. The CDR3 region has the DNA TGTGCCAGCAGCTTCTGGACTAGCCCCGGGGAGCTGTTTTTT. The full variable domain, in which reference TRBV7-2 and TRBJ2-2 provide the parts outside the CDR3, is GAGVSQSPSNKVTEKGKDVELRCDPISGHTALYWYRQSLGQGLEFLIYFQGNSAPDKSGLPSDRFSAERTGGSVSTLTIQRTQQEDSAVYLCASSFWTSPGELFFGEGSRLTVL.

This clonotype was observed many times. The rearrangement joins TRBV11-1 to TRBJ2-3, with TRBD2 identical over 9 bases. Per the germline V gene, CDR1 is SGHAT and CDR2 is FQDESV (reference sequence). V dropped 1 base and J dropped 4; count of bases not matched to a gene: 3. CDR3 length: 15 amino acids. The CDR3 sequence: CASSLGGRAPDTQYF. The DNA for the CDR3 is TGTGCCAGCAGCTTAGGCGGGAGGGCGCCAGATACGCAGTATTTT.

The chain couples TRBV28 to TRBJ2-3; no firm D call. The length of the CDR3 is 13 residues. Between the trimmed V and J ends, which lost 4 bases and 9 bases, there was a span of 14 bases. In germline, CDR1 is MDHEN, CDR2 SYDVKM. The CDR3 loop reads CASSSRHGSTQYF. DNA for the CDR3: TGTGCCAGCAGTTCCCGACACGGATCGACGCAGTATTTT.

In this sample, this clonotype turned up a few times. A single base separates this from a much larger clone, so it may be a read error. This chain links TRBV5-6 with TRBJ2-7, with TRBD1 as a possible D gene (6 bases). CDR1 is SGHDT, CDR2 YYEEEE, per germline. The length of the CDR3 is 14 residues. V lost 4 bases, J lost 3 bases, and 14 bases lay in between. In DNA, the CDR3 is TGTGCCAGCAGCCCCGGGCCAGGGGTCTACGAGCAGTACTTC. Translation gives CASSPGPGVYEQYF.

This clonotype showed up just once. One junction end does not reproduce the germline sequence, and a read error may be involved. This sequence joins TRBV2 and TRBJ2-7; D perhaps matches TRBD1 (5 bases). Germline CDR1 SNHLY, CDR2 FYNNEI. There are 11 residues in the CDR3. The CDR3 nucleotides are TGTGCCGGCAGACAGTCCTACGAGCAGTACTTC. Translated, it gives CAGRQSYEQYF.

This clonotype was seen many times. This chain uses TRBV30 with TRBJ1-1, with no clear D. With 3 bases removed from V and 8 bases from J, the gap between germline ends came to 10 bases. The germline V gene has CDR1 GTSNPN and CDR2 SVGIG (reference sequence). The CDR3 is 11 residues long. The DNA for the CDR3 is TGTGCCTGGAGCTCTTCCGGGGAAGCTTTCTTT. It codes for CAWSSSGEAFF.

The V gene is TRBV11-2, the J gene TRBJ2-7; D perhaps matches TRBD1 (6 bases). The CDR3 is 14 residues long. Germline CDR1 and CDR2: SGHAT and FQNNGV. V was pared by 5 bases and J by 2 bases, with 13 bases between. CDR3 sequence (DNA): TGTGCCAGCAGCCAAGATCACAGGGCCTACGAGCAGTACTTC. Translated: CASSQDHRAYEQYF.

The V gene is TRBV20-1, the J gene TRBJ1-2, with 7 bases fitting TRBD1. Trimming at V came to 0 bases and at J to 4 bases, leaving 2 bases not matched to a gene. This CDR3 is 13 amino acids long. Looked up from germline, CDR1 is DFQATT and CDR2 is SNEGSKA (reference sequence). CDR3 nucleotides: TGCAGTGCTAGAGAGGGGACAGCCTATGGCTACACCTTC. Translated, it gives CSAREGTAYGYTF.

The V gene is TRBV28, the J gene TRBJ1-1; tentative D call: TRBD1 (5 bases). V lost 6 bases and J 1 base, leaving 9 bases between the germline ends. The CDR3 is 13 amino acids. In germline, CDR1 is MDHEN, CDR2 SYDVKM. As DNA, the CDR3 is TGTGCCAGCAGGCGGGGGAGGAACACTGAAGCTTTCTTT. As protein: CASRRGRNTEAFF.

There are a few counts of this clonotype. The chain carries TRBV6-1 and TRBJ2-5; 10 bases align to TRBD1. CDR1 and CDR2 (germline): MNHNS, SASEGT. Unmatched junction bases numbered 5, after V lost 6 bases and J lost 4 bases. CDR3 length: 14 residues. CDR3 in amino acids: CASRRDRGPETQYF. CDR3 nucleotides: TGTGCCAGCAGGCGGGACAGGGGACCAGAGACCCAGTACTTC.

This clonotype was seen ten or more times. This chain's CDR3 is CASSPGTGSHSGNTIYF. The DNA of the CDR3 is TGTGCCAGCAGCCCCGGGACAGGTTCCCACTCTGGAAACACCATATATTTT. The chain employs TRBV6-1 and TRBJ1-3, with 8 bases fitting TRBD1. CDR1 and CDR2 from the germline V gene are MNHNS and SASEGT. Losses at the gene ends were 6 bases for V and 0 bases for J; bases not matched to a gene: 10. CDR3 size: 17 residues.

This clonotype was seen repeatedly, ten times or more. This chain links TRBV9 with TRBJ2-6; no firm D call. V shed 1 base and J shed 0 bases, with 23 bases lying between them. Germline V gives CDR1 SGDLS, CDR2 YYNGEE. This CDR3 contains 21 residues. For the CDR3, the DNA is TGTGCCAGCAGCGTATCCCCCCGTAATCCGCGAACGCTCTCTGGGGCCAACGTCCTGACTTTC. Protein product: CASSVSPRNPRTLSGANVLTF.

The rearrangement uses TRBV20-1 and TRBJ1-1, with TRBD1 matching over 8 bases. The V and J ends lost 6 bases and 9 bases, in that order; junction bases with no gene match: 9. The germline gives CDR1 DFQATT, CDR2 SNEGSKA (reference sequence). The CDR3 contains 12 residues. CDR3 nucleotide sequence: TGCAGTGCCGTACTACAGGGGGTTCAAGCTTTCTTT. It encodes CSAVLQGVQAFF.

Many counts were recorded for this clonotype. The chain couples TRBV2 to TRBJ2-7; 9 bases line up with TRBD1. CDR1 is SNHLY and CDR2 is FYNNEI in the germline V gene. V was pared by 5 bases and J by 5 bases, with 10 bases of the junction left unmatched. This CDR3 has 15 amino acids. The CDR3 loop is CASSLGQGSGNEQYF. CDR3 in DNA: TGTGCCAGCAGTCTAGGACAGGGGTCTGGAAACGAGCAGTACTTC.